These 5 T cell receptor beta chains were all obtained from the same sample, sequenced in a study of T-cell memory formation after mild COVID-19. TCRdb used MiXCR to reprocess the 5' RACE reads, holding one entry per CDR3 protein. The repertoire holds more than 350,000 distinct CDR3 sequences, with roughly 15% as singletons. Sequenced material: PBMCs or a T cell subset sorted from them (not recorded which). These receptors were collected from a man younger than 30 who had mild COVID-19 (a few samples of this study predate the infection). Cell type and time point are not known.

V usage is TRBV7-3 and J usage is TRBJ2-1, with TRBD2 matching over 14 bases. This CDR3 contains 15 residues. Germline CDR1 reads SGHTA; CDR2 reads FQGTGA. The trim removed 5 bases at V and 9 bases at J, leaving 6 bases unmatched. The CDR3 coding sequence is TGTGCCAGCAGCGGACTAGCGGGGGGTCATAGTGAGCAGTTCTTC. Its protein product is CASSGLAGGHSEQFF.

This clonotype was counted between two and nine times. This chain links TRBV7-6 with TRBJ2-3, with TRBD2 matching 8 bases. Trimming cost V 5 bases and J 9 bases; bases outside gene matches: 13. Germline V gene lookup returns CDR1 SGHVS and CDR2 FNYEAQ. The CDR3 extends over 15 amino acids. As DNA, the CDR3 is TGTGCCAGCAGCCTCCCGGGGGGGTTTCTCGGCACGCAGTATTTT. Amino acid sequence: CASSLPGGFLGTQYF.

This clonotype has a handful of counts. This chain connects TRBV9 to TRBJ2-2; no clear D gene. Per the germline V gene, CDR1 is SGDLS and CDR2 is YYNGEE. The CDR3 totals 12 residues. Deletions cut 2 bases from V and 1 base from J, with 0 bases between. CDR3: CASSVNTGELFF. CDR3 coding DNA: TGTGCCAGCAGCGTGAACACCGGGGAGCTGTTTTTT.

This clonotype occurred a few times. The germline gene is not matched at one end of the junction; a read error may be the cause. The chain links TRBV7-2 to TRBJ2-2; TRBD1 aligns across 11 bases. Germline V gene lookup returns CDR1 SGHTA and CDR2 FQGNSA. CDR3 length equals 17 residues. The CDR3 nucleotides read TGTGCCAGCAGTGTGAATTGGGACAGGGGGAACGCCGGGGAGCTGTTTTTT. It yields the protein CASSVNWDRGNAGELFF.

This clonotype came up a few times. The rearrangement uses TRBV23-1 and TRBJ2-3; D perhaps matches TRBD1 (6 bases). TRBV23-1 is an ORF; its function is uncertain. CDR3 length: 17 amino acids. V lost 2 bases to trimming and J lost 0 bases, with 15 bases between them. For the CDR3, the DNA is TGCGCCAGCAGTCAAATCGCCGAACAGGGTAGCACAGATACGCAGTATTTT. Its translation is CASSQIAEQGSTDTQYF.